This entry is about one T cell receptor (beta chain). The antigen remains unidentified. The repertoire was sequenced with immunoSEQ multiplex PCR; TCRdb's copy has only in-frame clones and lacks some. The table has about 34,000 clones, under 80% seen once. These data come from a study of OX40 agonist ivuxolimab in advanced cancers. Study background: Dose-escalation patients' cancers were hepatocellular carcinoma, melanoma, renal cell or head and neck cancer. Prior anti-PD-1, anti-PD-L1 or anti-CTLA-4 therapy was allowed; roughly 40% had some. Broader study findings: Expanded clones belonging to CD8+ T cells outnumbered, on average, those of CD4+. Compared with others, partial responders at 0.1-3.0 mg/kg displayed clonal expansion among the lowest.

The CDR3 covers 12 residues. Looked up from germline, CDR1 is SEHNR and CDR2 is FQNEAQ (reference sequence). Trimming cost V 5 bases and J 6 bases, with 5 bases left between them. The clonotype comes from an adult with an advanced solid tumor such as melanoma, head and neck, liver or kidney cancer. The V and J genes are TRBV7-9 and TRBJ1-6; D not certain. The sample was CD4+ or CD8+ T cells sorted from blood, taken in a trial of the OX40 agonist ivuxolimab. CDR3 residues: CASSLGNSPLHF. DNA of the CDR3: TGTGCCAGCAGCCTCGGTAATTCACCCCTCCACTTT.